The 20 T cell receptor beta chains presented below share a single source sample, sequenced in a study of CD8 T cells in Susac syndrome. RNA totalling 0.5 to 1 ug underwent reverse transcription with random hexamers. Each CDR3 protein gets one entry after TCRdb re-called the immunoSEQ multiplex PCR reads with MiXCR. The sample shows roughly 200,000 distinct CDR3 sequences, 85% to 95% of them seen only once. Sequencing input: CD4+ T cells from PBMCs. Receptors were obtained from a human donor in good health.

The chain combines TRBV27 with TRBJ1-6, with 8 positions matching TRBD1. CDR1 is MNHEY and CDR2 is SMNVEV in the germline V gene (reference sequence). The CDR3 spans 15 residues. J gave up 8 bases and V 2 bases, and 5 bases lay outside the gene matches. The chain's CDR3 is CASSLRDRGDSPLHF. As DNA, the CDR3 is TGTGCCAGCAGTTTACGCGACAGGGGAGATTCACCCCTCCACTTT.

The chain joins TRBV5-4 to TRBJ2-1, with D hard to call. The length of the CDR3 is 13 residues. Trimming cost V 2 bases and J 5 bases, with 8 bases left between them. Germline lookup yields CDR1 SGHNT and CDR2 YYREEE (reference sequence). The CDR3 sequence: CASSFGQDNEQFF. CDR3 DNA sequence: TGTGCCAGCAGCTTCGGGCAAGACAATGAGCAGTTCTTC.

The rearrangement uses TRBV12-3 or TRBV12-4 and TRBJ1-1; a weak D match, TRBD1 (5 bases). Trimming removed 6 bases at V and 3 bases at J, with 17 bases between. The length of the CDR3 is 15 residues. The CDR3 nucleotides read TGTGCCAGCAGCACCCGCCCCGGGGGGGACACTGAAGCTTTCTTT. Translating gives CASSTRPGGDTEAFF.

This chain joins TRBV20-1 and TRBJ2-3; 12 bases are a match to TRBD2. Trimming cost V 5 bases and J 9 bases; bases outside gene matches: 12. Looked up from germline, CDR1 is DFQATT and CDR2 is SNEGSKA (reference sequence). This CDR3 region has 15 residues. CDR3 bases: TGCAGTGCTCAGAGGGAACTAGCGGGAGGAGGAACGCAGTATTTT. Residues: CSAQRELAGGGTQYF.

The chain links TRBV4-2 to TRBJ2-3; 16 bases are a match to TRBD2. Germline lookup yields CDR1 LGHNA and CDR2 YNFKEQ. The CDR3 runs to 19 residues. Losses at the gene ends were 1 base for V and 2 bases for J; bases not matched to a gene: 6. The CDR3 region is CASSQAGTSGRGYTDTQYF. CDR3 sequence (DNA): TGTGCCAGCAGCCAAGCCGGGACTAGCGGGAGGGGCTACACAGATACGCAGTATTTT.

J is TRBJ2-1 and V is TRBV9; perhaps TRBD1 as D (5 bases). V was pared by 0 bases and J by 5 bases, with 18 bases between. CDR3 length: 17 residues. Germline lookup yields CDR1 SGDLS and CDR2 YYNGEE. The CDR3 is CASSVELQGSEDNEQFF. DNA of the CDR3: TGTGCCAGCAGCGTAGAGCTTCAGGGATCGGAAGACAATGAGCAGTTCTTC.

J is TRBJ2-7 and V is TRBV7-9; maybe TRBD1 (5 bases). V was clipped by 2 bases and J by 2 bases, with 10 bases between them. CDR1 and CDR2 from the germline V gene are SEHNR and FQNEAQ (reference sequence). The CDR3 is 14 residues long. CDR3 nucleotides: TGTGCCAGCAGCTTAAGCCAGGGCCCCTACGAGCAGTACTTC. Translated: CASSLSQGPYEQYF.

The J gene is TRBJ2-3, the V gene TRBV27; the match to TRBD1 covers 7 bases. Germline V gene sequence: CDR1 MNHEY, CDR2 SMNVEV (reference sequence). The junction had 9 bases not matched to a gene; V was cut back by 5 bases and J by 7 bases. The CDR3 sequence is 14 residues long. CDR3 DNA sequence: TGTGCCAGCAGTACTAACATGGGACAGTATACGCAGTATTTT. Translated: CASSTNMGQYTQYF.

The rearrangement joins TRBV3-1 to TRBJ2-1; a weak D match, TRBD2 (6 bases). Germline-derived CDR1 and CDR2 are LGHDT and YNNKEL (reference sequence). V was clipped by 4 bases and J by 4 bases, with 8 bases between them. CDR3 size: 13 residues. CDR3 amino acids: CASSPLAYNEQFF. DNA for the CDR3: TGTGCCAGCAGCCCCCTAGCGTACAATGAGCAGTTCTTC.

The V gene is TRBV15, the J gene TRBJ2-1; 12 nucleotides agree with TRBD2. V dropped 1 base and J dropped 11; count of bases not matched to a gene: 3. CDR1 LNHNV and CDR2 YYDKDF come from the germline V gene (reference sequence). CDR3 size: 14 residues. The DNA for the CDR3 is TGTGCCACCAGCAGAGGACTAGCGGGGGAGAAGCAGTTCTTC. This codes for CATSRGLAGEKQFF.

This chain uses TRBV7-9 with TRBJ2-5; no firm D call. V dropped 3 bases and J dropped 2 bases, with 10 bases sitting between them. The CDR3 length is 14 residues. The V gene's germline CDR1 is SEHNR and CDR2 FQNEAQ (reference sequence). The DNA for the CDR3 is TGTGCCAGCAGCTTCCTTGACCTGCAAGAGACCCAGTACTTC. It codes for CASSFLDLQETQYF.

The chain links TRBV29-1 to TRBJ2-7, with a tentative D call TRBD2 (5 bases). This CDR3 region has 14 residues. The V gene lost 0 bases and the J gene lost 3 bases, with 12 bases spanning the gap. Germline V lookup: CDR1 SQVTM, CDR2 ANQGSEA. CDR3 amino acids: CSVEDTGEIYEQYF. The CDR3 DNA sequence: TGCAGCGTTGAAGACACCGGGGAGATCTACGAGCAGTACTTC.

CDR3 sequence: CSARPPLSRGHHEQYV. CDR3 nucleotide sequence: TGCAGTGCTAGACCCCCCCTCTCGCGGGGCCACCACGAGCAGTACGTC. The V call is TRBV20-1, the J call TRBJ2-7; D may be TRBD2 (6 bases). With 2 bases removed from V and 5 bases from J, the gap between germline ends came to 22 bases. CDR1 is DFQATT, CDR2 SNEGSKA, per germline (reference sequence). This CDR3 is 16 amino acids long.

The gene calls are TRBV10-3 and TRBJ1-2; D is undetermined. The CDR3 extends over 16 amino acids. Germline V gene lookup returns CDR1 ENHRY and CDR2 SYGVKD. Trimming cost V 3 bases and J 5 bases, with 19 bases left between them. CDR3 nucleotide sequence: TGTGCCATCAGTGATTCACGCAGAGTGGGTTCTTATGGCTACACCTTC. This codes for CAISDSRRVGSYGYTF.

This chain uses TRBV7-9 with TRBJ2-3, with TRBD2 matching over 7 bases. CDR1 is SEHNR and CDR2 is FQNEAQ in the germline V gene (reference sequence). The V segment lost 1 base and the J segment 14 bases; nucleotides outside the gene matches: 6. The CDR3 is 12 amino acids. Here the CDR3 DNA reads TGTGCCAGCAGCTTAGGGGAGGGGAGACGGTATTTT. It specifies CASSLGEGRRYF.

The V and J genes are TRBV29-1 and TRBJ2-1, with D possibly called TRBD1 or TRBD2 (5 bases each). Germline V gives CDR1 SQVTM, CDR2 ANQGSEA. V lost 5 bases and J 8 bases, leaving 13 bases between the germline ends. The CDR3 length is 12 residues. The CDR3 region is CSVLGVGDEQFF. The CDR3 DNA follows: TGCAGCGTTCTGGGGGTAGGGGATGAGCAGTTCTTC.

This chain uses TRBV5-6 with TRBJ2-7; 12 nucleotides align to TRBD2. Germline lookup yields CDR1 SGHDT and CDR2 YYEEEE. Trimming at V came to 3 bases and at J to 0 bases, leaving 1 base not matched to a gene. This CDR3 spans 15 amino acids. CDR3 in DNA: TGTGCCAGCAGCTGGACTAGCGGGGACTCCTACGAGCAGTACTTC. Translated: CASSWTSGDSYEQYF.

V and J are TRBV2 and TRBJ2-4; 8 nucleotides line up with TRBD1. V was pared by 5 bases and J by 0 bases, with 6 bases of the junction left unmatched. The CDR3 sequence is 16 residues long. Germline V lookup: CDR1 SNHLY, CDR2 FYNNEI. The CDR3 sequence is CASSPDRVLAKNIQYF. The CDR3 DNA follows: TGTGCCAGCAGTCCGGACAGGGTGCTAGCCAAAAACATTCAGTACTTC.

This clonotype was detected only once. The chain links TRBV11-1 to TRBJ2-3; tentatively, D is TRBD2 (7 bases). Germline loops: CDR1 SGHAT, CDR2 FQDESV (reference sequence). V dropped 5 bases and J dropped 3 bases, with 15 bases sitting between them. The CDR3 runs 15 residues. CDR3 residues: CASSPTGRGTDTQYF. The CDR3 DNA reads as TGTGCCAGCAGCCCCACAGGGAGGGGAACAGATACGCAGTATTTT.

The chain is built from TRBV23-1 and TRBJ2-2; D is perhaps TRBD1 or TRBD2 (7 bases each). TRBV23-1 is recorded as an ORF, its role being uncertain. The CDR3 length is 16 residues. Trimming removed 2 bases at V and 4 bases at J, with 14 bases between. In DNA form, the CDR3 reads TGCGCCAGCAGTCAAGGGGAGGGGGCCCCCACCGGGGAGCTGTTTTTT. This encodes CASSQGEGAPTGELFF.